Shown below are 20 T cell receptor beta chains from a single sample sequenced in a study of CD8 T cells in acute hepatitis C reinfection. Time point indicated: naive CD8 control sorted from an acute-time-point sample. TCRdb's copy holds only in-frame clones and misses some; the assay was immunoSEQ multiplex PCR. The repertoire holds 35,000 to 40,000 clones, with more than 75% as singletons. Sequencing was done on a sample of naive CD8+ T cells from PBMCs. The receptors stem from a young man with chronic hepatitis C.

The V gene is TRBV19, the J gene TRBJ1-1; D is possibly TRBD1 (5 bases). CDR3 size: 12 residues. Germline values: CDR1 LNHDA, CDR2 SQIVND (reference sequence). Between the trimmed V and J ends, which lost 6 bases and 7 bases, there was a span of 12 bases. The CDR3 reads CASRFWGGEAFF. Written as DNA, the CDR3 is TGTGCCAGTAGGTTCTGGGGCGGTGAAGCTTTCTTT.

The chain has TRBV4-1 and TRBJ2-1; 12 nucleotides agree with TRBD2. The V gene's germline CDR1 is MGHRA and CDR2 YSYEKL. The CDR3 covers 15 residues. V lost 3 bases to trimming and J lost 6 bases; unmatched junction nucleotides: 3. CDR3 bases: TGCGCCAGCAGCCATGGACTAGCGGGACCCAATGAGCAGTTCTTC. Translation: CASSHGLAGPNEQFF.

The V and J genes are TRBV15 and TRBJ2-7, with D maybe TRBD2 (6 bases). CDR3 length: 13 residues. Germline CDR1 LNHNV, CDR2 YYDKDF (reference sequence). Trimming took off 3 bases at V and 5 bases at J, with 11 bases between the two ends. The CDR3 sequence: CATSSVPGDEQYF. CDR3 nucleotides: TGTGCCACCAGCAGTGTACCGGGAGACGAGCAGTACTTC.

This clone was detected only a few times. The chain links TRBV9 to TRBJ1-2, with a tentative D call TRBD1 (5 bases). V shed 1 base and J shed 2 bases, with 6 bases lying between them. Germline loops: CDR1 SGDLS, CDR2 YYNGEE. This CDR3 comprises 13 residues. CDR3 DNA: TGTGCCAGCAGCGTAACAGGAAACTATGGCTACACCTTC. This gives the protein CASSVTGNYGYTF.

This rearrangement joins TRBV11-2 to TRBJ2-3; 10 positions agree with TRBD2. This CDR3 has 16 residues. In germline, CDR1 is SGHAT, CDR2 FQNNGV. The trim removed 4 bases at V and 4 bases at J, leaving 8 bases unmatched. The CDR3 DNA is TGTGCCAGCAGCTCAAAAGCGGGGGGGAATGCAGATACGCAGTATTTT. Residues: CASSSKAGGNADTQYF.

This clone was counted only a few times. CDR3 in DNA: TGTGCCAGCAGTTTTCAACAGGGCTACGAGCAGTACTTC. This sequence encodes CASSFQQGYEQYF. J is TRBJ2-7 and V is TRBV27; D possibly corresponds to TRBD1 (6 bases). The CDR3 totals 13 residues. Per germline, CDR1 MNHEY and CDR2 SMNVEV (reference sequence). Trimming left V 3 bases short and J 3 bases short, with 9 bases between.

The rearrangement joins TRBV11-2 to TRBJ2-7; 7 bases map to TRBD1. In germline, CDR1 is SGHAT, CDR2 FQNNGV. The trim removed 2 bases at V and 2 bases at J, leaving 3 bases unmatched. This CDR3 contains 14 residues. CDR3 region: CASSLSQGAYEQYF. As DNA, the CDR3 is TGTGCCAGCAGCTTATCGCAGGGGGCCTACGAGCAGTACTTC.

The count of this clone is one. The chain employs TRBV4-2 and TRBJ2-3, with D uncertain. In germline, CDR1 is LGHNA, CDR2 YNFKEQ. Trimming took off 4 bases at V and 6 bases at J, with 11 bases between the two ends. This CDR3 region has 13 residues. CDR3 sequence (DNA): TGTGCCAGCAGCCTAGAGCATAAGGATACGCAGTATTTT. This sequence encodes CASSLEHKDTQYF.

The chain combines TRBV7-9 with TRBJ2-1, with D hard to call. This CDR3 is built from 13 residues. V gave up 5 bases and J gave up 7 bases, with 12 bases separating them. Per germline, CDR1 SEHNR and CDR2 FQNEAQ (reference sequence). CDR3 nucleotide sequence: TGTGCCAGCAGCCCCCCGACTGGTAATGAGCAGTTCTTC. Translated: CASSPPTGNEQFF.

This clone has only one observation. The chain couples TRBV9 to TRBJ1-1; a possible D gene is TRBD1 (5 bases). This CDR3 is 15 amino acids long. Trimming shortened V by 5 bases and J by 1 base, and 15 bases separated the two germline ends. Germline assignment: CDR1 SGDLS and CDR2 YYNGEE. The CDR3 spells CASSQGAASNTEAFF. CDR3 DNA: TGTGCCAGCAGTCAAGGGGCAGCATCGAACACTGAAGCTTTCTTT. Combining the CDR3 with reference TRBV9 and TRBJ1-1 gives the whole variable domain DSGVTQTPKHLITATGQRVTLRCSPRSGDLSVYWYQQSLDQGLQFLIQYYNGEERAKGNILERFSAQQFPDLHSELNLSSLELGDSALYFCASSQGAASNTEAFFGQGTRLTVV.

The CDR3 nucleotides read TGTGCCAGCAGCTTGGACAGCTCCTACGAGCAGTACTTC. Amino acid sequence: CASSLDSSYEQYF. The chain carries TRBV7-6 and TRBJ2-7; D is perhaps TRBD1 (6 bases). CDR3 length: 13 amino acids. The V end lost 3 bases, the J end lost 0 bases, and 6 bases lay between the germline ends. CDR1 and CDR2 (germline): SGHVS, FNYEAQ.

This clone was observed a single time. The chain employs TRBV5-4 and TRBJ2-7, with TRBD1 matching 7 bases. The J segment lost 2 bases and the V segment lost 4 bases, leaving 6 bases of the junction unmatched. The germline V gene has CDR1 SGHNT and CDR2 YYREEE (reference sequence). The CDR3 runs 14 residues. Here the CDR3 DNA reads TGTGCCAGCAGCCTCGGGACAGCTACCTACGAGCAGTACTTC. Its translation: CASSLGTATYEQYF.

This chain links TRBV4-1 with TRBJ1-2; a weak D match, TRBD1 (6 bases). The CDR3 is made up of 15 amino acids. CDR1 is MGHRA and CDR2 is YSYEKL in the germline V gene. Trimming cost V 3 bases and J 0 bases, with 11 bases left between them. The CDR3 reads CASSQSGAANYGYTF. For the CDR3, the DNA is TGCGCCAGCAGCCAGTCAGGGGCGGCTAACTATGGCTACACCTTC.

The chain recombines TRBV18 with TRBJ2-1; tentatively, D is TRBD2 (5 bases). Trimming left V 8 bases short and J 3 bases short, with 14 bases between. Looked up from germline, CDR1 is KGHSH and CDR2 is LQKENI. The CDR3 contains 14 residues. The CDR3, as DNA: TGTGCCAGCCTGGGTGGTAGCGACTACAATGAGCAGTTCTTC. This encodes CASLGGSDYNEQFF.

V and J are TRBV5-1 and TRBJ2-7; the D is unclear. The CDR3 is made up of 11 amino acids. V lost 4 bases and J 3 bases, leaving 5 bases between the germline ends. Germline V gives CDR1 SGHRS, CDR2 YFSETQ. This chain's CDR3 is CASSTDYEQYF. CDR3 bases: TGCGCCAGCAGCACCGACTACGAGCAGTACTTC.

This clone was found a few times. The J gene is TRBJ2-2, the V gene TRBV6-6; D not certain. The V gene lost 8 bases and the J gene lost 3 bases, with 4 bases spanning the gap. This CDR3 is 11 amino acids long. CDR1 and CDR2 from the germline V gene are MNHNY and SVGAGI (reference sequence). CDR3 protein: CASAYTGELFF. DNA for the CDR3: TGTGCCAGCGCATACACCGGGGAGCTGTTTTTT.

The rearrangement uses TRBV27 and TRBJ2-7; D perhaps matches TRBD2 (6 bases). The CDR3 spans 14 residues. In germline, CDR1 is MNHEY, CDR2 SMNVEV (reference sequence). Trimming cost V 5 bases and J 7 bases, with 18 bases left between them. As DNA, the CDR3 is TGTGCCAGCAGTCCACGGGACTTAAACATAGAGCAGTACTTC. It specifies CASSPRDLNIEQYF.

The chain is built from TRBV6-5 and TRBJ1-6; D call uncertain. Germline loops: CDR1 MNHEY, CDR2 SVGAGI. The length of the CDR3 is 15 residues. V was pared by 2 bases and J by 9 bases, with 14 bases between. The CDR3 reads CASSYAGDAGSPLHF. The CDR3 bases are TGTGCCAGCAGTTACGCTGGTGACGCGGGTTCACCCCTCCACTTT.

This chain uses TRBV6-5 with TRBJ2-6; D is ambiguous. The CDR3 is made up of 12 amino acids. From germline, CDR1 is MNHEY and CDR2 SVGAGI. The V end lost 8 bases, the J end lost 0 bases, and 2 bases lay between the germline ends. CDR3: CASLSGANVLTF. The CDR3 nucleotides read TGTGCCAGCCTCTCTGGGGCCAACGTCCTGACTTTC.

The chain uses TRBV7-8 and TRBJ2-2; D is uncertain. V was pared by 5 bases and J by 4 bases, with 2 bases between. Germline lookup yields CDR1 SGHVS and CDR2 FQNEAQ. The CDR3 contains 11 residues. CDR3 protein: CASSGTGELFF. In nucleotides, the CDR3 is TGTGCCAGCAGCGGCACCGGGGAGCTGTTTTTT.